This T cell receptor (beta chain) derives from a study of a mutant IDH1 vaccine in newly diagnosed glioma. Study-wide context: With temozolomide cycles, or 4-6 weeks after radiotherapy alone, vaccination was started.

Sample time point: week 5, during vaccination. Every vaccine dose comprised 300 ug of mutant IDH1 20-mer peptide plus topical imiquimod. Each donor presented with a new WHO grade 3 or 4 astrocytoma that tested IDH1-mutant and showed ATRX loss. Clones were sequenced by immunoSEQ multiplex PCR, and TCRdb holds only the in-frame ones, with some missing. The table includes tens of thousands of clones, around 85% detected once. On this clone itself: Its antigen remains unknown.

There are 14 residues in the CDR3. Looked up from germline, CDR1 is SQVTM and CDR2 is ANQGSEA. V lost 7 bases and J lost 3, with 19 bases in between. The J gene is TRBJ2-7, the V gene TRBV29-1; D is perhaps TRBD1 or TRBD2 (5 bases each). The TCR originated in a man aged 40-49 years with glioma. Some clones in this sample may be carry-over from other donors' samples. The sample here was PBMCs, taken from a glioma patient whose treatment included an IDH1 peptide vaccine. CDR3 amino acids: CSAKGNPTSYEQYF. The CDR3 region has the DNA TGCAGCGCTAAGGGGAACCCAACTAGCTACGAGCAGTACTTC.